The 27 T cell receptor beta chains presented below share a single source sample, sequenced in a study of blood T cell repertoires in COVID-19. This table comes from immunoSEQ multiplex PCR, and its TCRdb copy is limited to in-frame clones, with some not included. Of approximately 94,000 clones listed, roughly 80% are singletons. Sequencing input: peripheral blood. These receptors came from a human donor in a cohort sampled during active COVID-19.

By sample fraction, this clone is medium-sized. V and J are TRBV7-9 and TRBJ1-6; TRBD1 matches 10 bases. Trimming cost V 4 bases and J 9 bases; bases outside gene matches: 6. This CDR3 has 15 residues. Germline V gene data show CDR1 as SEHNR and CDR2 as FQNEAQ (reference sequence). The CDR3 coding sequence is TGTGCCAGCAGCTCTGGGACAGGGGAGGTTTCACCCCTCCACTTT. It is translated as CASSSGTGEVSPLHF. The full variable domain, completed using reference TRBV7-9 and TRBJ1-6, is DTGVSQNPRHKITKRGQNVTFRCDPISEHNRLYWYRQTLGQGPEFLTYFQNEAQLEKSRLLSDRFSAERPKGSFSTLEIQRTEQGDSAMYLCASSSGTGEVSPLHFGNGTRLTVT.

This chain joins TRBV6-5 and TRBJ2-4; weak D call: TRBD2 (5 bases). CDR1 is MNHEY, CDR2 SVGAGI, per germline. This CDR3 is built from 14 residues. Trimming removed 7 bases from V and 0 bases from J, with 10 bases in between. The DNA for the CDR3 is TGTGCCAGCACTAGGGAGCTAGCCAAAAACATTCAGTACTTC. Translated, it gives CASTRELAKNIQYF.

The chain couples TRBV28 to TRBJ1-5; 8 positions agree with TRBD1. Trimming cost V 3 bases and J 9 bases; bases outside gene matches: 7. Germline V CDR1 and CDR2: MDHEN, SYDVKM. The CDR3 loop spans 14 amino acids. The chain's CDR3 is CASSLGQAQRPQHF. The CDR3 nucleotides are TGTGCCAGCAGTTTGGGACAGGCTCAAAGGCCCCAGCATTTT.

This chain connects TRBV6-5 to TRBJ2-7; D gene ambiguous. Trimming pared 0 bases from V and 7 bases from J, leaving 10 bases between. The germline gives CDR1 MNHEY, CDR2 SVGAGI. CDR3 length equals 13 residues. The CDR3 spells CASSYSRAGEQYF. For the CDR3, the DNA is TGTGCCAGCAGTTACTCGAGAGCCGGGGAGCAGTACTTC.

In its sample, this clone was seen once. The V and J genes are TRBV14 and TRBJ2-3, with 9 bases lining up with TRBD1. CDR3 length equals 17 residues. Germline V gene lookup returns CDR1 SGHDN and CDR2 FVKESK. J was trimmed by 2 bases and V by 3 bases; bases with no gene match: 9. The CDR3 sequence is CASSHRPGQGDTDTQYF. CDR3 in DNA: TGTGCCAGCAGCCACCGACCGGGACAGGGTGACACAGATACGCAGTATTTT.

This clone came up a few times. The chain employs TRBV6-5 and TRBJ2-3, with a weak D call TRBD2 (6 bases). CDR3 length: 13 amino acids. Germline V gene sequence: CDR1 MNHEY, CDR2 SVGAGI. V dropped 6 bases and J dropped 2 bases, with 9 bases sitting between them. The CDR3 nucleotides read TGTGCCAGCAGGCGGGACTTCACAGATACGCAGTATTTT. This sequence encodes CASRRDFTDTQYF.

The chain links TRBV18 to TRBJ2-4, with 10 bases matching TRBD1. This CDR3 spans 14 amino acids. The V segment lost 3 bases and the J segment 5 bases; nucleotides outside the gene matches: 1. Germline lookup yields CDR1 KGHSH and CDR2 LQKENI. For the CDR3, the DNA is TGTGCCAGCTCACCTGGGACAGGGGAAAACATTCAGTACTTC. Amino acid sequence: CASSPGTGENIQYF.

Only one count was recorded for this clone. The CDR3 region has the DNA TGTGCCAGCAGGGGTCTAGCGGGAGATGACAATGAGCAGTTCTTC. Protein: CASRGLAGDDNEQFF. This rearrangement joins TRBV27 to TRBJ2-1; 10 nucleotides align to TRBD2. The CDR3 sequence is 15 residues long. Germline CDR1 MNHEY, CDR2 SMNVEV (reference sequence). The V and J ends lost 6 bases and 5 bases, in that order; junction bases with no gene match: 7.

The chain carries TRBV28 and TRBJ1-4; 11 bases fit TRBD1. This CDR3 has 15 residues. V shed 7 bases and J 13 bases; nucleotides not matched to a gene: 14. The V gene's germline CDR1 is MDHEN and CDR2 SYDVKM. CDR3 nucleotides: TGTGCCAGCAAACCACGGGGGACAGGGGGTATGAGACTGTTTTTT. The encoded protein is CASKPRGTGGMRLFF.

The chain carries TRBV6-2 or TRBV6-3 and TRBJ1-5, with 8 bases fitting TRBD1. After removal of 4 bases from V and 6 bases from J, the junction contained 11 bases not matched to a gene. There are 16 residues in the CDR3. The germline V gene has CDR1 MNHEY and CDR2 SVGEGT. DNA for the CDR3: TGTGCCAGCAGTTCCGGACAGGGTCTAATAGGTCAGCCCCAGCATTTT. Encoded protein: CASSSGQGLIGQPQHF.

This clone was seen only a few times. The rearrangement uses TRBV18 and TRBJ1-4, with TRBD1 as a possible D gene (6 bases). The germline CDR1 and CDR2 sequences are KGHSH and LQKENI. The V end was cut by 2 bases, the J end by 4 bases, with 17 bases between. The CDR3 extends over 17 amino acids. The CDR3 protein is CASSPTQQGQSNEKLFF. The CDR3 bases are TGTGCCAGCTCACCAACCCAGCAGGGGCAAAGTAATGAAAAACTGTTTTTT.

This clone occurred a few times. The genes are TRBV28 and TRBJ2-1, with TRBD2 matching over 8 bases. The ends lost 4 bases at V and 8 bases at J; junction bases unmatched: 7. The CDR3 is made up of 14 amino acids. CDR1 MDHEN and CDR2 SYDVKM come from the germline V gene. Here the CDR3 reads CASSYGGGVYEQFF. The CDR3 bases are TGTGCCAGCAGTTACGGGGGGGGAGTTTATGAGCAGTTCTTC.

The V gene is TRBV29-1, the J gene TRBJ2-1, with TRBD2 identical over 13 bases. This CDR3 has 14 amino acids. The germline V gene encodes CDR1 SQVTM and CDR2 ANQGSEA. Losses at the gene ends were 7 bases for V and 10 bases for J; bases not matched to a gene: 10. For the CDR3, the DNA is TGCAGCGAGCACCATGGACTAGCGGGAGACGAGCAGTTCTTC. This translates into CSEHHGLAGDEQFF.

This clone is a singleton in its sample. The J gene is TRBJ2-1, the V gene TRBV12-5; TRBD2 matches 11 bases. Per the germline V gene, CDR1 is LGHNT and CDR2 is FRNRAP. V shed 0 bases and J 3 bases; nucleotides not matched to a gene: 7. The CDR3 is 18 residues long. For the CDR3, the DNA is TGTGCTAGTGGTTTGGTAACTAGCGGGGGTTATCTCTACAATGAGCAGTTCTTC. It is translated as CASGLVTSGGYLYNEQFF.

Regarding this clone: At one end the junction does not follow the germline gene, possibly because of a read error. This rearrangement joins TRBV7-7 to TRBJ2-3; no clear D. CDR1 is SSHAT, CDR2 FNYEAQ, per germline (reference sequence). This CDR3 is built from 13 residues. The CDR3 sequence: CASSLDTTNTQYF. CDR3 nucleotide sequence: TGTGCTAGCAGCTTAGATACCACAAATACGCAGTATTTT.

CDR3 nucleotide sequence: TGCGCCAGCAGCCTGGGCACAAGTTCTGAAGCTTTCTTT. Its translation is CASSLGTSSEAFF. The chain recombines TRBV5-1 with TRBJ1-1; D uncertain. This CDR3 comprises 13 residues. Trimming removed 4 bases from V and 6 bases from J, with 13 bases in between. Germline assignment: CDR1 SGHRS and CDR2 YFSETQ.

The CDR3 loop is CAISNTGDQPQHF. The DNA of the CDR3 is TGTGCCATCAGCAATACAGGGGATCAGCCCCAGCATTTT. The V gene is TRBV10-3, the J gene TRBJ1-5; TRBD1 matches 7 bases. V shed 6 bases and J 5 bases; nucleotides not matched to a gene: 4. The CDR3 runs to 13 residues. The germline V gene has CDR1 ENHRY and CDR2 SYGVKD.

J is TRBJ2-7 and V is TRBV2; D perhaps matches TRBD2 (6 bases). The CDR3 covers 11 residues. Germline CDR1 reads SNHLY; CDR2 reads FYNNEI. Trimming cost V 8 bases and J 6 bases, with 11 bases left between them. For the CDR3, the DNA is TGTGCCAGCTCTCTAGCGACCGAGCAGTACTTC. The encoded protein is CASSLATEQYF.

The V and J genes are TRBV7-2 and TRBJ1-1, with D possibly TRBD1 on 5 matching bases. The CDR3 covers 14 residues. The V and J ends lost 5 bases and 1 base respectively, with 11 bases between them. Germline CDR1 SGHTA, CDR2 FQGNSA. The CDR3 protein is CASSGFTGNTEAFF. The CDR3 nucleotides read TGTGCCAGCAGCGGGTTCACAGGGAACACTGAAGCTTTCTTT.

V is TRBV7-8 and J is TRBJ1-2, with D tentatively TRBD1 (5 bases). Germline V gene data show CDR1 as SGHVS and CDR2 as FQNEAQ. This CDR3 has 14 amino acids. The V end was cut by 5 bases, the J end by 7 bases, with 17 bases between. CDR3 sequence reads: CASSPGLQLGGYTF. CDR3 coding DNA: TGTGCCAGCAGCCCGGGACTTCAACTAGGTGGCTACACCTTC.

The chain couples TRBV5-1 to TRBJ2-7; D perhaps matches TRBD2 (5 bases). V was cut by 1 base and J by 5 bases, with 16 bases left in between. The CDR3 spans 15 residues. Germline lookup yields CDR1 SGHRS and CDR2 YFSETQ. The chain's CDR3 is CASSLPRGGRDEQYF. The CDR3 bases are TGCGCCAGCAGCTTGCCCCGGGGTGGAAGGGACGAGCAGTACTTC.

CDR3 nucleotides: TGCAGCGTCCGAGGGGGACAGGATCTGAACATTAGAGCTTTCTTT. Encoded protein: CSVRGGQDLNIRAFF. V usage is TRBV29-1 and J usage is TRBJ1-1; 8 bases are shared with TRBD1. CDR1 is SQVTM and CDR2 is ANQGSEA in the germline V gene. With 6 bases clipped from V and 10 bases from J, the junction kept 19 bases outside the gene matches. The CDR3 length is 15 residues.

This clone was recorded only once. This chain joins TRBV6-6 and TRBJ2-1; 9 bases match TRBD2. The CDR3 runs to 16 residues. The V segment lost 6 bases and the J segment 8 bases; nucleotides outside the gene matches: 14. Looked up from germline, CDR1 is MNHNY and CDR2 is SVGAGI (reference sequence). The CDR3 protein is CASRGHGLAGIDEQFF. The CDR3 DNA sequence: TGTGCCAGCAGGGGACATGGCCTAGCGGGGATCGATGAGCAGTTCTTC.

This chain uses TRBV19 with TRBJ2-1; 7 bases are a match to TRBD2. The CDR3 covers 14 residues. Germline values: CDR1 LNHDA, CDR2 SQIVND (reference sequence). V lost 3 bases and J lost 7; bases outside the gene matches: 6. CDR3 bases: TGTGCCAGTAGTATGCGGGAGATTGGGAATGAGCAGTTCTTC. Translating gives CASSMREIGNEQFF.

The rearrangement joins TRBV19 to TRBJ2-1; D is possibly TRBD2 (6 bases). Trimming took off 5 bases at V and 10 bases at J, with 15 bases between the two ends. This CDR3 is 13 amino acids long. Germline values: CDR1 LNHDA, CDR2 SQIVND (reference sequence). CDR3 DNA sequence: TGTGCCAGTAGTGGGGGGTTTTGGTGGGAGCAGTTCTTC. It encodes CASSGGFWWEQFF.

This rearrangement joins TRBV6-5 to TRBJ2-5; 9 bases align to TRBD2. Germline assignment: CDR1 MNHEY and CDR2 SVGAGI. The V gene end was trimmed by 7 bases and the J gene end by 5 bases; junction bases not matched to a gene: 11. This CDR3 region has 15 residues. CDR3 residues: CASTGAGGPRETQYF. The CDR3 DNA reads TGTGCCAGCACAGGGGCGGGAGGGCCCCGTGAGACCCAGTACTTC.

V and J are TRBV18 and TRBJ2-2; D gene uncertain. The CDR3 consists of 16 residues. Trimming shortened V by 4 bases and J by 4 bases, and 16 bases separated the two germline ends. Germline lookup yields CDR1 KGHSH and CDR2 LQKENI. The CDR3 bases are TGTGCCAGCTCACGACAAAATACAGCCGGCACCGGGGAGCTGTTTTTT. It translates to CASSRQNTAGTGELFF. Variable domain in full (rest from reference TRBV18 and TRBJ2-2): NAGVMQNPRHLVRRRGQEARLRCSPMKGHSHVYWYRQLPEEGLKFMVYLQKENIIDESGMPKERFSAEFPKEGPSILRIQQVVRGDSAAYFCASSRQNTAGTGELFFGEGSRLTVL.